The entry below gives a single TCR beta chain sequence along with its context. As processed by the authors: Estimation of nucleated cell counts was performed using reference gene primer amplification. Clones were read by immunoSEQ multiplex PCR, and TCRdb kept only the in-frame ones, dropping some. The DNA was the basis for D and trimming; V, J and clone size are from that table. The sample carries under 250,000 clones, 83% recorded once. This sample is part of a study of blood T cell repertoires in COVID-19. Across the study: The cDNA or gDNA used as material had been derived from T cells, B-cell-depleted T cells, or PBMCs.

Germline CDR1 reads SGHNT; CDR2 reads YYREEE (reference sequence). The V segment lost 2 bases and the J segment 5 bases; nucleotides outside the gene matches: 5. The CDR3 runs 14 residues. The chain has TRBV5-4 and TRBJ2-5; 8 bases are a match to TRBD2. This sequence originates from a woman aged 40-49 years with active or convalescent COVID-19. The specimen sequenced was peripheral blood. The CDR3 coding sequence is TGTGCCAGCAGCTTCGGGGGGGCACAGGAGACCCAGTACTTC. Translated: CASSFGGAQETQYF.